Described below is a single T cell receptor beta chain sequence and its context. Its antigen is undetermined. This sample also contains other DNA sequences that code for the same CDR3. This entry comes from a study of cytomegalovirus exposure and HLA in healthy donors. Overall study findings and caveats: The listing of fewer than 200 TCR beta chains classed them as cytomegalovirus-associated.

Clones were read by immunoSEQ multiplex PCR, and TCRdb kept only the in-frame ones, dropping some. The top ten hold approximately 1.1% of the sample, which has 250,000 to 350,000 clones, about 90% seen once. The material sequenced was PBMCs. This receptor was taken from a woman aged 25 to 45 in good health and CMV-seropositive.

The CDR3 nucleotides are TGTGCCTGGAGTGTGGGGGGTTACGAGCAGTACTTC. Translation gives CAWSVGGYEQYF. The J gene is TRBJ2-7, the V gene TRBV30, with D maybe TRBD2 (6 bases). Trimming took 0 bases from V and 4 from J, leaving 7 bases between them. Germline-derived CDR1 and CDR2 are GTSNPN and SVGIG (reference sequence). The CDR3 runs to 12 residues. Using reference TRBV30 and TRBJ2-7 for the parts outside the CDR3, the full variable domain is SQTIHQWPATLVQPVGSPLSLECTVEGTSNPNLYWYRQAAGRGLQLLFYSVGIGQISSEVPQNLSASRPQDRQFILSSKKLLLSDSGFYLCAWSVGGYEQYFGPGTRLTVT.